The rows below give T cell receptor beta chains drawn from one sample of a study of tumor-infiltrating lymphocytes in primary liver carcinoma. TCRdb itself ran the multiplex PCR reads through MiXCR, one entry per CDR3 protein. The sample records fewer than 75,000 distinct CDR3 sequences, around 69% being singletons. Material for sequencing was liver tumor tissue from sampling region 4. These receptors all stem from a man aged 40-49 years with primary liver carcinoma and hepatitis B virus infection. CDR3s include the opening cysteine and the closing phenylalanine or tryptophan. A D gene is named only where the DNA matches it firmly. Where a row states a size, it is once, few, many or the class of an expanded clone; other rows omit it.

j_gene	v_gene	abundance	d_gene	CDR3aa	CDR3nt
TRBJ1-1	TRBV30	-	-	CACRLENTEAFF	TGTGCCTGTAGATTGGAAAACACTGAAGCTTTCTTT
TRBJ2-3	TRBV13	-	-	CDSSLGRQGASNQPQYF	TGTGACAGCAGCTTAGGGCGTCAGGGTGCGAGCAATCAGCCCCAGTATTTT
TRBJ2-1	TRBV29-1	-	-	CSVTTLRPWSRKEQLF	TGCAGCGTCACCACGCTTCGGCCCTGGTCCCGTAAAGAGCAGCTCTTC
TRBJ2-3	TRBV12-3/TRBV12-4	-	-	CASTSGRRGGTGTQYF	TGTGCCAGCACCTCGGGGAGGAGGGGGGGCACAGGTACGCAGTATTTT
TRBJ2-7	TRBV4-1	-	-	CASSASPGGVSYEQYF	TGCGCCAGCAGCGCCTCCCCAGGGGGGGTCTCCTACGAGCAGTATTTC
TRBJ1-2	TRBV5-4	-	-	CANSLIESSYGYTF	TGTGCCAACAGCTTGATTGAATCTTCATATGGCTACACCTTC
TRBJ2-2	TRBV6-6	-	-	CASTPGGWVTDKRERFF	TGTGCCAGCACCCCAGGAGGTTGGGTCACGGACAAGAGGGAGCGGTTTTTT
TRBJ2-1	TRBV12-3/TRBV12-4	-	-	CASKEMSSYNEQFF	TGTGCCAGCAAGGAGATGAGCTCCTACAATGAGCAGTTCTTC
TRBJ2-2	TRBV5-4	few	-	CVSSQDRQATGELFF	TGTGTCAGCAGTCAGGACCGTCAGGCCACCGGGGAGCTGTTCTTT
TRBJ2-3	TRBV29-1	-	-	CRVGQGDDTQYF	TGCAGAGTTGGGCAGGGAGATGATACGCAGTATTTT
TRBJ2-1	TRBV6-6	-	TRBD2	CASGYPGLAGAHRSSYNEQFF	TGTGCCAGCGGTTACCCGGGACTAGCGGGAGCACACCGAAGCTCCTACAATGAGCAGTTCTTC
TRBJ2-7	TRBV5-4	once	TRBD1	CASSPNGTGVNEQYF	TGTGCCAGCAGCCCAAACGGGACAGGGGTCAACGAGCAGTACTTC
TRBJ2-5	TRBV6-2/TRBV6-3	many	TRBD2	CASSYGSAGGWGETQYF	TGTGCCAGCAGTTATGGTTCAGCGGGAGGATGGGGAGAGACCCAGTACTTC
TRBJ1-6	TRBV4-1	once	TRBD1	CASSHCLQGADSPLHF	TGCGCCAGTAGCCACTGCCTACAGGGGGCGGATTCACCCCTCCACTTT
TRBJ2-1	TRBV4-1	-	-	CASSPIDNNNNEQLF	TGCGCCAGCAGCCCGATCGATAACAACAACAATGAGCAGCTCTTC
TRBJ2-2	TRBV12-3/TRBV12-4	-	TRBD2	CATSMTSGTSTGELFF	TGTGCCACATCCATGACTAGCGGGACGAGCACCGGGGAACTGTTTTTT
TRBJ1-1	TRBV5-4	many	-	CASSLAGIPEAFF	TGTGCCAGCAGCTTGGCGGGAATACCCGAAGCTTTCTTT
TRBJ2-3	TRBV10-2	few	-	CACSVGLPRNTDTQYF	TGCGCCTGCAGTGTTGGACTCCCGAGAAACACAGATACGCAGTATTTT
TRBJ2-7	TRBV7-9	many	TRBD1	CASSPNGQGGYF	TGTGCCAGCAGCCCCAATGGACAGGGTGGGTACTTC
TRBJ2-7	TRBV5-4	-	TRBD2	CASSILAGRGYEQYF	TGTGCCAGCAGCATCCTAGCGGGAAGGGGCTACGAGCAGTACTTC
TRBJ2-1	TRBV24-1	-	-	CATSDLGPNNEQFF	TGTGCCACCAGTGATTTGGGACCTAACAATGAACAGTTCTTC
TRBJ2-3	TRBV11-2	-	-	CASSLGSDSSTDTHYF	TGTGCCAGCAGCTTAGGGTCGGATTCTAGTACAGATACGCACTATTTT
TRBJ1-6	TRBV7-9	-	-	CASSSDSYNSPLHF	TGTGCCAGCAGCTCAGACAGCTATAATTCACCCCTCCACTTT
TRBJ1-5	TRBV19	-	-	CASSIKRAQPQHF	TGTGCCAGTAGTATAAAAAGGGCTCAGCCCCAGCATTTT